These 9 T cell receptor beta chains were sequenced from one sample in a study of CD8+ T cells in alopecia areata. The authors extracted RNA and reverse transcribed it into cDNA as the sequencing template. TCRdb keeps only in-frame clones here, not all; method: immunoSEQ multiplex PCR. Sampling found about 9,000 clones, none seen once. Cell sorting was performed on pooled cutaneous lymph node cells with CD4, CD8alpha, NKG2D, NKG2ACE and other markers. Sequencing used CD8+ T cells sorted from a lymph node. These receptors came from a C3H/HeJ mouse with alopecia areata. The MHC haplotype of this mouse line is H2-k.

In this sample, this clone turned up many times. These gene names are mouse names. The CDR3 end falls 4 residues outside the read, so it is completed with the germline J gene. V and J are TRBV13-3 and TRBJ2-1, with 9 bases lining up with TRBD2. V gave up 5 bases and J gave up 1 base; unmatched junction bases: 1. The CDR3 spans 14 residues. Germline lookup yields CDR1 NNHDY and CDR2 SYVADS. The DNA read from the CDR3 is TGTGCCAGCAGAGACTGGGGGAACTATGCT. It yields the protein CASRDWGNYA. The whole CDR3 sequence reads CASRDWGNYAEQFF.

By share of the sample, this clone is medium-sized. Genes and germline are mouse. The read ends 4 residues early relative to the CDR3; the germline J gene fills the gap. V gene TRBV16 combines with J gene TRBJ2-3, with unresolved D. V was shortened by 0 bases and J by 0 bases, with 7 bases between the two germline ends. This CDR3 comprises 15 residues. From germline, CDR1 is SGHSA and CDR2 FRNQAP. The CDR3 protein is CASSLDPGSAETLYF. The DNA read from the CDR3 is TGTGCAAGCAGCTTAGATCCAGGTAGTGCAGAA. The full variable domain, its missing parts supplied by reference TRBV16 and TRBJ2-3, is NAGVIQTPRHKVTGKGQEATLWCEPISGHSAVFWYRQTIVQGLEFLTYFRNQAPIDDSGMPKERFSAQMPNQSHSTLKIQSTQPQDSAVYLCASSLDPGSAETLYFGSGTRLTVL.

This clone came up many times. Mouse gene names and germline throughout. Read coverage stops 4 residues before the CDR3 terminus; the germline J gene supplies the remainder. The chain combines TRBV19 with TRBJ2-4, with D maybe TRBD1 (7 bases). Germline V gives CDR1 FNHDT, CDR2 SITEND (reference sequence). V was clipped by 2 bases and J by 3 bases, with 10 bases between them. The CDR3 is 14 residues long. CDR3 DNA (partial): TGTGCCAGCAGTATTGGGGGACAGCAAAAC. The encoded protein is CASSIGGQQN. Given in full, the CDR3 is CASSIGGQQNTLYF.

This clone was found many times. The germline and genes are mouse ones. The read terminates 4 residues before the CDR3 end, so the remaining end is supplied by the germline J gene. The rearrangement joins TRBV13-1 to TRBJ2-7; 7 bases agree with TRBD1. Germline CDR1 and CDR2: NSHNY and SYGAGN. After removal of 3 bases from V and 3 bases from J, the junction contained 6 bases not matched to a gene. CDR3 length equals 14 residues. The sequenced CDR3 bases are TGTGCCAGCAGTGGGTCCGGGACAGTCTAT. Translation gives CASSGSGTVY. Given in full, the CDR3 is CASSGSGTVYEQYF.

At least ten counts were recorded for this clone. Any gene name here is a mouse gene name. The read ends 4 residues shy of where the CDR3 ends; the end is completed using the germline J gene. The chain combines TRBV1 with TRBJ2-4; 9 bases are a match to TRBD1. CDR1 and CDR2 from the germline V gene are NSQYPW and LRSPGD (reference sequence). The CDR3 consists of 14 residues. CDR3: CTCSAETGGNTLYF. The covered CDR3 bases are TGCACCTGCAGTGCAGAGACAGGGGGAAAC.

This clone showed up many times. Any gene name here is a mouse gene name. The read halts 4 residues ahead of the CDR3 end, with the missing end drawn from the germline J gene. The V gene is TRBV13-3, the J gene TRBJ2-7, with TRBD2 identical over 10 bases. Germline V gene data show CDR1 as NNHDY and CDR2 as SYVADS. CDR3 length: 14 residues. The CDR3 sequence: CASRPTGGRDEQYF. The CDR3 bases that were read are TGTGCCAGCAGACCGACTGGGGGGAGGGAT.

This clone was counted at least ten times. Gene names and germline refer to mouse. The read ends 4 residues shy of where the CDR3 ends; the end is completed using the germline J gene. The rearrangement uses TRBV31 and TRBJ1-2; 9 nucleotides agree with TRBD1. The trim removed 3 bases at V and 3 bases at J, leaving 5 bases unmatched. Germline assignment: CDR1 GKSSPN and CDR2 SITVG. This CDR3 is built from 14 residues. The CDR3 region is CAWRPGQGDSDYTF. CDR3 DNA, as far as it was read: TGTGCCTGGAGACCGGGACAGGGAGACTCC.

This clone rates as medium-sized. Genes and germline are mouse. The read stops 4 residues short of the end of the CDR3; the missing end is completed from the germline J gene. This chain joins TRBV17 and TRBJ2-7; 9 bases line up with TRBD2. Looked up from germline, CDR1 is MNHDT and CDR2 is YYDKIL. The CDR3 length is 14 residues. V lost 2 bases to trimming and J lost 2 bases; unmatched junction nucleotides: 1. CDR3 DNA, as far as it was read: TGTGCTAGCAGTAGAAGGACTGGGGCCTAT. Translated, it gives CASSRRTGAY. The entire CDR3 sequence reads CASSRRTGAYEQYF. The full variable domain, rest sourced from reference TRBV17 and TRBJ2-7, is DTTVKQNPRYKLARVGKPVNLICSQTMNHDTMYWYQKKPNQAPKLLLFYYDKILNREADTFEKFQSSRPNNSFCSLYIGSAGLEYSAMYLCASSRRTGAYEQYFGPGTRLTVL.

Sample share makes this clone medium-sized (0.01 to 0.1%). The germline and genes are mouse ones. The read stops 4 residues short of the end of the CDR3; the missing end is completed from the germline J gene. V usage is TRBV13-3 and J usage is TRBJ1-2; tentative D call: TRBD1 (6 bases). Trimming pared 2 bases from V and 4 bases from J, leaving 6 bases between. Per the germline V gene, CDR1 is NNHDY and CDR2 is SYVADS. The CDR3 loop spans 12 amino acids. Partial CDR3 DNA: TGTGCCAGCAGTGACAGGGGCTCC. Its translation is CASSDRGS. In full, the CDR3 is CASSDRGSDYTF.